Below are 31 T cell receptor beta chains sequenced from a single sample in a study of cytomegalovirus exposure and HLA in healthy donors. PCR was performed using 60 Vbeta and 13 Jbeta primers. Here immunoSEQ multiplex PCR was the method, and the copy in TCRdb shows in-frame clones only, minus some. There are 150,000 to 200,000 clones in the sample, with around 0.79% held by the top ten. The sequencing input was PBMCs. These receptors all come from a woman in her late teens or twenties in good health and CMV-seropositive.

This sequence joins TRBV29-1 and TRBJ2-3; 15 nucleotides agree with TRBD2. CDR3 length: 16 amino acids. V lost 8 bases to trimming and J lost 1 base; unmatched junction nucleotides: 7. Per germline, CDR1 SQVTM and CDR2 ANQGSEA. The CDR3, as DNA: TGCAGCACGTGGACTAGCGGGAGGGCTGGCACAGATACGCAGTATTTT. This translates into CSTWTSGRAGTDTQYF.

J is TRBJ2-1 and V is TRBV30; TRBD2 matches at 8 bases. V trimming: 3 bases; J trimming: 7 bases; junction bases outside the gene matches: 17. This CDR3 is 17 amino acids long. The V gene's germline CDR1 is GTSNPN and CDR2 SVGIG (reference sequence). The CDR3 DNA is TGTGCCTGGAGAACCCCACACGTCAGCGGGAGAGAGAATGAGCAGTTCTTC. The encoded protein is CAWRTPHVSGRENEQFF.

This sequence joins TRBV19 and TRBJ2-7, with TRBD1 matching over 12 bases. Per germline, CDR1 LNHDA and CDR2 SQIVND (reference sequence). CDR3 length: 15 residues. Trimming at V came to 4 bases and at J to 2 bases, leaving 3 bases not matched to a gene. CDR3 residues: CASSTGTGGPYEQYF. Here the CDR3 DNA reads TGTGCCAGTAGTACCGGGACAGGGGGCCCCTACGAGCAGTACTTC.

The V call is TRBV14, the J call TRBJ2-5, with TRBD2 matching 10 bases. The CDR3 totals 15 residues. Germline-derived CDR1 and CDR2 are SGHDN and FVKESK. Trimming at V came to 1 base and at J to 2 bases, leaving 1 base not matched to a gene. The CDR3 DNA reads as TGTGCCAGCAGCCAAGGGACTAGCGGACAAGAGACCCAGTACTTC. Translating gives CASSQGTSGQETQYF. Supplemented by reference TRBV14 and TRBJ2-5, the full variable domain reads EAGVTQFPSHSVIEKGQTVTLRCDPISGHDNLYWYRRVMGKEIKFLLHFVKESKQDESGMPNNRFLAERTGGTYSTLKVQPAELEDSGVYFCASSQGTSGQETQYFGPGTRLLVL.

The CDR3 here is CATSRGQGSIDEQFF. CDR3 nucleotides: TGTGCCACCAGCAGAGGACAGGGGTCAATTGATGAGCAGTTCTTC. V gene TRBV15 combines with J gene TRBJ2-1, with 8 bases identical to TRBD1. In germline, CDR1 is LNHNV, CDR2 YYDKDF (reference sequence). The V gene end was trimmed by 1 base and the J gene end by 8 bases; junction bases not matched to a gene: 7. This CDR3 spans 15 amino acids. Full variable domain (outside the CDR3, taken from reference TRBV15 and TRBJ2-1): DAMVIQNPRYQVTQFGKPVTLSCSQTLNHNVMYWYQQKSSQAPKLLFHYYDKDFNNEADTPDNFQSRRPNTSFCFLDIRSPGLGDTAMYLCATSRGQGSIDEQFFGPGTRLTVL.

This chain links TRBV27 with TRBJ1-3; 10 bases are shared with TRBD1. CDR1 and CDR2 (germline): MNHEY, SMNVEV (reference sequence). The CDR3 is 15 residues long. The V and J ends lost 2 bases and 2 bases, in that order; junction bases with no gene match: 0. CDR3 sequence: CASSLDRGPGNTIYF. The CDR3 DNA reads as TGTGCCAGCAGTTTAGACAGGGGGCCTGGAAACACCATATATTTT.

The chain is built from TRBV9 and TRBJ2-5; tentative D call: TRBD2 (7 bases). CDR1 is SGDLS, CDR2 YYNGEE, per germline. Trimming pared 0 bases from V and 1 base from J, leaving 13 bases between. The length of the CDR3 is 16 residues. As DNA, the CDR3 is TGTGCCAGCAGCGTAGGTGAGGGGGGGGTCCAAGAGACCCAGTACTTC. This gives the protein CASSVGEGGVQETQYF.

The V call is TRBV10-2, the J call TRBJ2-5; 8 bases line up with TRBD2. Germline trimming cut 2 bases from V and 1 base from J; bases unmatched to any gene: 6. The CDR3 is made up of 16 amino acids. The V gene's germline CDR1 is WSHSY and CDR2 SAAADI. CDR3 residues: CASSEGLAGGQETQYF. DNA of the CDR3: TGCGCCAGCAGTGAGGGCCTAGCGGGCGGCCAAGAGACCCAGTACTTC.

This rearrangement joins TRBV15 to TRBJ2-5; D remains unclear. V lost 2 bases and J 5 bases, leaving 15 bases between the germline ends. CDR1 LNHNV and CDR2 YYDKDF come from the germline V gene (reference sequence). The CDR3 consists of 15 residues. This CDR3 reads CATSRFGEELETQYF. The CDR3 DNA is TGTGCCACCAGCAGATTTGGCGAGGAGCTCGAGACCCAGTACTTC.

V and J are TRBV4-1 and TRBJ1-1; a weak D match, TRBD1 (6 bases). Deletions cut 1 base from V and 1 base from J, with 10 bases between. In germline, CDR1 is MGHRA, CDR2 YSYEKL. The CDR3 runs to 15 residues. Written as DNA, the CDR3 is TGCGCCAGCAGCCAAGGCAGGGGCTCGAACACTGAAGCTTTCTTT. The encoded protein is CASSQGRGSNTEAFF.

The J gene is TRBJ1-3, the V gene TRBV6-5; D gene ambiguous. The germline V gene has CDR1 MNHEY and CDR2 SVGAGI. The CDR3 runs 16 residues. Trimming took off 0 bases at V and 2 bases at J, with 11 bases between the two ends. CDR3: CASSYSRGSTGNTIYF. The DNA of the CDR3 is TGTGCCAGCAGTTACTCTAGAGGGTCTACTGGAAACACCATATATTTT.

This rearrangement joins TRBV11-2 to TRBJ2-1; D gene uncertain. CDR1 and CDR2 (germline): SGHAT, FQNNGV. Trimming pared 1 base from V and 9 bases from J, leaving 10 bases between. This CDR3 contains 13 residues. In DNA, the CDR3 is TGTGCCAGCAGCTTAGCTTTCGGTGGTGAGCAGTTCTTC. Translation: CASSLAFGGEQFF.

The chain is built from TRBV10-3 and TRBJ1-6; unclear D gene. Looked up from germline, CDR1 is ENHRY and CDR2 is SYGVKD. This CDR3 is built from 15 residues. Trimming shortened V by 2 bases and J by 5 bases, and 10 bases separated the two germline ends. CDR3 sequence: CAISERQLDNSPLHF. CDR3 coding DNA: TGTGCCATCAGTGAGAGGCAACTAGATAATTCACCCCTCCACTTT.

Concerning this clone: This sample also contains other DNA sequences that code for the same CDR3. The rearrangement joins TRBV29-1 to TRBJ1-2; 7 bases match TRBD1. Germline trimming cut 4 bases from V and 4 bases from J; bases unmatched to any gene: 3. The germline gives CDR1 SQVTM, CDR2 ANQGSEA. The CDR3 loop spans 12 amino acids. CDR3 loop: CSVARDSYGYTF. CDR3 sequence (DNA): TGCAGCGTTGCCCGGGACAGCTATGGCTACACCTTC. Complete variable domain (other parts from reference TRBV29-1 and TRBJ1-2): SAVISQKPSRDICQRGTSLTIQCQVDSQVTMMFWYRQQPGQSLTLIATANQGSEATYESGFVIDKFPISRPNLTFSTLTVSNMSPEDSSIYLCSVARDSYGYTFGSGTRLTVV.

The rearrangement links TRBV5-1 to TRBJ2-7; D is possibly TRBD1 (6 bases). The CDR3 is 14 amino acids. The germline V and J ends were trimmed by 4 bases and 5 bases, with 16 bases remaining between them. Germline assignment: CDR1 SGHRS and CDR2 YFSETQ. The CDR3 spells CASSQRTRGNEQYF. CDR3 in DNA: TGCGCCAGCAGCCAGCGAACCAGGGGTAACGAGCAGTACTTC.

In DNA form, the CDR3 reads TGTGCCAGCAGCATTACCGGGACAGGGACCTCCTACGAGCAGTACTTC. This encodes CASSITGTGTSYEQYF. The rearrangement links TRBV5-5 to TRBJ2-7; TRBD1 matches 9 bases. From germline, CDR1 is SGHKS and CDR2 YYEKEE (reference sequence). The CDR3 runs to 16 residues. Germline trimming cut 4 bases from V and 0 bases from J; bases unmatched to any gene: 8.

The V and J genes are TRBV5-1 and TRBJ1-4; D is uncertain. The V gene's germline CDR1 is SGHRS and CDR2 YFSETQ. V gave up 0 bases and J gave up 4 bases, with 13 bases separating them. The CDR3 loop spans 16 amino acids. DNA for the CDR3: TGCGCCAGCAGCTTGGCCGGGAGGCAGAATAATGAAAAACTGTTTTTT. This gives the protein CASSLAGRQNNEKLFF.

This chain joins TRBV7-9 and TRBJ1-6; TRBD1 matches 7 bases. This CDR3 region has 16 residues. The V gene's germline CDR1 is SEHNR and CDR2 FQNEAQ (reference sequence). J lost 10 bases, V lost 1 base, and 10 bases had no gene match. The DNA of the CDR3 is TGTGCCAGCAGCTTAGGGGTGACAGGGCGGGAATCACCCCTCCACTTT. Amino acid sequence: CASSLGVTGRESPLHF.

The chain links TRBV7-3 to TRBJ2-7; TRBD1 aligns across 7 bases. The V and J ends lost 2 bases and 5 bases, in that order; junction bases with no gene match: 9. The CDR3 has 15 amino acids. CDR1 SGHTA and CDR2 FQGTGA come from the germline V gene. The CDR3: CASSLGNRGEHEQYF. The DNA for the CDR3 is TGTGCCAGCAGCTTAGGGAACAGGGGTGAACACGAGCAGTACTTC.

The chain combines TRBV10-3 with TRBJ1-3; TRBD1 agrees at 12 bases. This CDR3 contains 19 residues. J gave up 3 bases and V 2 bases, and 11 bases lay outside the gene matches. The germline V gene has CDR1 ENHRY and CDR2 SYGVKD. Here the CDR3 DNA reads TGTGCCATCAGTGAGAGACTTCCGGGACAGGGGGCTGGTGGAAACACCATATATTTT. Translated: CAISERLPGQGAGGNTIYF.

The V and J genes are TRBV5-1 and TRBJ2-7; D possibly corresponds to TRBD1 (5 bases). The length of the CDR3 is 14 residues. V was clipped by 4 bases and J by 1 base, with 12 bases between them. Germline loops: CDR1 SGHRS, CDR2 YFSETQ. CDR3 sequence reads: CASSRTPGSYEQYF. The CDR3 bases are TGCGCCAGCAGCCGAACTCCAGGGTCCTACGAGCAGTACTTC.

V is TRBV30 and J is TRBJ2-2; 12 nucleotides align to TRBD2. There are 15 residues in the CDR3. With 4 bases clipped from V and 6 bases from J, the junction kept 6 bases outside the gene matches. In germline, CDR1 is GTSNPN, CDR2 SVGIG (reference sequence). The CDR3 here is CAWIRLAGVAGELFF. CDR3 DNA sequence: TGTGCCTGGATCCGACTAGCGGGAGTGGCCGGGGAGCTGTTTTTT.

This chain connects TRBV27 to TRBJ2-3, with 9 bases lining up with TRBD2. Germline values: CDR1 MNHEY, CDR2 SMNVEV (reference sequence). CDR3 length: 17 amino acids. Trimming removed 6 bases from V and 3 bases from J; junction bases left unmatched: 13. DNA of the CDR3: TGTGCCAGCAGGACTCCTATAGCGGGAGAAGGTACAGATACGCAGTATTTT. Protein sequence: CASRTPIAGEGTDTQYF.

The genes are TRBV30 and TRBJ2-1; 15 positions match TRBD2. The length of the CDR3 is 19 residues. Per germline, CDR1 GTSNPN and CDR2 SVGIG (reference sequence). Trimming removed 3 bases from V and 2 bases from J; junction bases left unmatched: 11. The CDR3 sequence is CAWRGTGLAGGRAYNEQFF. CDR3 nucleotides: TGTGCCTGGAGAGGGACTGGACTAGCGGGGGGGAGGGCCTACAATGAGCAGTTCTTC.

This chain links TRBV11-2 with TRBJ1-4; TRBD1 matches at 8 bases. The ends lost 5 bases at V and 4 bases at J; junction bases unmatched: 6. The CDR3 extends over 15 amino acids. The germline V gene has CDR1 SGHAT and CDR2 FQNNGV. The CDR3 DNA is TGTGCCAGCAGCCTGGGGACAGGAAGTAATGAAAAACTGTTTTTT. Translated: CASSLGTGSNEKLFF.

The rearrangement uses TRBV4-1 and TRBJ2-1, with TRBD2 matching over 15 bases. The CDR3 is 19 amino acids. The junction had 15 bases not matched to a gene; V was cut back by 5 bases and J by 7 bases. Germline values: CDR1 MGHRA, CDR2 YSYEKL. CDR3 residues: CASSARTSGRAVSWNEQFF. For the CDR3, the DNA is TGCGCCAGCAGCGCACGGACTAGCGGGAGGGCCGTCTCTTGGAATGAGCAGTTCTTC.

This chain uses TRBV6-5 with TRBJ2-2, with D possibly matching TRBD2 (5 bases). This CDR3 is built from 13 residues. Trimming cost V 11 bases and J 5 bases, with 15 bases left between them. Germline values: CDR1 MNHEY, CDR2 SVGAGI. The CDR3 DNA sequence: TGTGCCGCCGGTACTAGATTAACCGGGGAGCTGTTTTTT. Its protein is CAAGTRLTGELFF.

The CDR3 sequence: CASSFTTGELFF. The CDR3 DNA is TGTGCCAGCAGTTTTACAACCGGGGAGCTGTTTTTT. V gene TRBV6-6 combines with J gene TRBJ2-2; D ambiguous. This CDR3 comprises 12 residues. Between the trimmed V and J ends, which lost 4 bases and 5 bases, there was a span of 5 bases. Germline CDR1 and CDR2: MNHNY and SVGAGI (reference sequence).

A word on this clone: At one end, the junction sequence differs from germline, possibly due to a read error. The chain links TRBV27 to TRBJ2-6, with unresolved D. This CDR3 is 15 amino acids long. Germline-derived CDR1 and CDR2 are MNHEY and SMNVEV (reference sequence). In DNA, the CDR3 is TGTGCCAGCAGTATATCCTCGGAGGGGGCCAACGTCCTGACTTTC. Amino acids: CASSISSEGANVLTF. Complete variable domain (other parts from reference TRBV27 and TRBJ2-6): EAQVTQNPRYLITVTGKKLTVTCSQNMNHEYMSWYRQDPGLGLRQIYYSMNVEVTDKGDVPEGYKVSRKEKRNFPLILESPSPNQTSLYFCASSISSEGANVLTFGAGSRLTVL.

The rearrangement links TRBV27 to TRBJ2-1; D is possibly TRBD1 (5 bases). The CDR3 runs to 15 residues. V lost 3 bases, J lost 8 bases, and 17 bases lay in between. CDR1 and CDR2 (germline): MNHEY, SMNVEV (reference sequence). CDR3 in DNA: TGTGCCAGCAGTTTTTCCCCCCTGGGGCTACATGAGCAGTTCTTC. It encodes CASSFSPLGLHEQFF.

V is TRBV6-1 and J is TRBJ1-5; no clear D gene. Germline CDR1 MNHNS, CDR2 SASEGT. V shed 8 bases and J shed 10 bases, with 15 bases lying between them. CDR3 length: 12 amino acids. In DNA, the CDR3 is TGTGCCAGCTCGGTTGATGATCCACCCCAGCATTTT. Protein sequence: CASSVDDPPQHF.